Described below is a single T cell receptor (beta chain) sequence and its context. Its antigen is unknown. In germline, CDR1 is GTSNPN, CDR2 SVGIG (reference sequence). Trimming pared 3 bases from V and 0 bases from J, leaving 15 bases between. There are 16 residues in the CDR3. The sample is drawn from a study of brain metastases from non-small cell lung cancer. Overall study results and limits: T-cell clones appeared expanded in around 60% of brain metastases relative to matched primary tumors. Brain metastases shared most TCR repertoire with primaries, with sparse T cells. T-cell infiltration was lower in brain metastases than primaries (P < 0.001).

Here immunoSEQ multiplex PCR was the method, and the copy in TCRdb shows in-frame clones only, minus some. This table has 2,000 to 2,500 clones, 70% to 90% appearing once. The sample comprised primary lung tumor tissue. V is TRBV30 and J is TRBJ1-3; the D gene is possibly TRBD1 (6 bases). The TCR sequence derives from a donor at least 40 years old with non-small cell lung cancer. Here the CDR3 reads CAWSPGQFISGNTIYF. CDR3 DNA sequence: TGTGCCTGGAGCCCCGGACAGTTTATCTCTGGAAACACCATATATTTT.